The 27 T cell receptor beta chains below come from one sample, sequenced in a study of tumor and adjacent non-tumor tissue in lung cancer. A modified ARM-PCR protocol with three rounds of nested PCR amplified TCRbeta. TCRdb fed the multiplex PCR reads into MiXCR, producing one record per CDR3 protein. The sample consists of more than 75,000 distinct CDR3 sequences, 55% to 70% of them appearing once. No cell sorting was done before RNA was extracted from the tissue. The sample was lung tumor tissue. Receptors originate from a woman aged 70 to 79 with non-small cell lung cancer.

The V and J genes are TRBV5-1 and TRBJ2-3; TRBD2 agrees at 8 bases. This CDR3 contains 16 residues. J gave up 7 bases and V 3 bases, and 13 bases lay outside the gene matches. Germline CDR1 SGHRS, CDR2 YFSETQ. CDR3 residues: CASSSLPSGSTYTQYF. The CDR3, as DNA: TGCGCCAGCAGCTCTCTCCCTAGCGGGTCGACATATACGCAGTATTTT.

This clonotype came up once. One end of the junction does not line up with germline, which may come from a read error. This chain joins TRBV6-5 and TRBJ2-5, with TRBD1 matching 7 bases. The CDR3 has 15 amino acids. From germline, CDR1 is MNHEY and CDR2 SVGAGI. The CDR3 bases are TGCGCCAGCATCCCCCTGACAGGGAACCAAGAGACCCAGTACTTC. Translated: CASIPLTGNQETQYF.

As to this clonotype: A much bigger clone sits one base away, suggesting this may be a read error. The final CDR3 position lacks the conserved phenylalanine or tryptophan, pointing to a likely read error. J is TRBJ2-2 and V is TRBV6-4; unclear D gene. V lost 0 bases and J lost 7, with 9 bases in between. The CDR3 consists of 14 residues. Per germline, CDR1 MRHNA and CDR2 SNTAGT. The CDR3 loop is CASSDSSDHGELFL. The CDR3 DNA reads as TGTGCCAGCAGTGACTCTTCGGATCACGGGGAGCTGTTTCTT.

Of note for this clonotype: One end of the junction varies from germline; a read error may be responsible. This chain connects TRBV6-1 to TRBJ2-7; D not resolved. The CDR3 has 10 residues. Per germline, CDR1 MNHNS and CDR2 SASEGT. The CDR3 protein is CASSRVRQHF. The CDR3, as DNA: TGTGCCAGTAGCCGTGTGAGGCAGCACTTC.

This clonotype occurred a few times. At one of its ends the junction is not consistent with the germline gene, which may arise from a read error. This chain connects TRBV29-1 to TRBJ2-5; D is uncertain. The CDR3 totals 14 residues. Per germline, CDR1 SQVTM and CDR2 ANQGSEA. The DNA for the CDR3 is TGCAGTGTTGAAGATCTGATCCACCAAGAGACCCAGTACTTC. Translated: CSVEDLIHQETQYF.

The rearrangement links TRBV10-3 to TRBJ1-5; D remains unclear. Trimming pared 3 bases from V and 11 bases from J, leaving 14 bases between. The CDR3 consists of 13 residues. CDR1 is ENHRY and CDR2 is SYGVKD in the germline V gene. The DNA for the CDR3 is TGTGCCATCAGTGAATCGGGAAGCATGTCCCAGCATTTT. It encodes CAISESGSMSQHF.

Regarding this clonotype: Germline is not matched at one junction end, which may reflect a read error. The V gene is TRBV4-2, the J gene TRBJ1-1; possible D gene TRBD1, 6 bases. The germline gives CDR1 LGHNA, CDR2 YNFKEQ. CDR3 size: 15 residues. Written as DNA, the CDR3 is TGTGCCAGCAGCCCAGGACAGTGCATGAACACTGAAGTTTTCTTT. It yields the protein CASSPGQCMNTEVFF.

About this clonotype: As the CDR3 is not closed by the conserved phenylalanine or tryptophan, this likely results from a read error. The J gene is TRBJ2-5, the V gene TRBV20-1; 9 bases fit TRBD2. V lost 0 bases and J lost 3; bases outside the gene matches: 11. Per germline, CDR1 DFQATT and CDR2 SNEGSKA (reference sequence). The CDR3 covers 17 residues. The DNA for the CDR3 is TGCAGTGCTAGAGACCAAGGGCGATTAGCGGGAGAAGAGACCCAGTACGTC. Its translation: CSARDQGRLAGEETQYV.

The CDR3 DNA follows: TGCAGCGTTGAAGCCGGACAGGGTGGGAACACTGAAGCTTTCTTT. Translation: CSVEAGQGGNTEAFF. The J gene is TRBJ1-1, the V gene TRBV29-1; 8 nucleotides line up with TRBD1. The CDR3 has 15 residues. V dropped 1 base and J dropped 1; count of bases not matched to a gene: 5. CDR1 and CDR2 from the germline V gene are SQVTM and ANQGSEA.

A word on this clonotype: One end of the junction does not line up with germline, which may come from a read error. V usage is TRBV28 and J usage is TRBJ1-1; D possibly corresponds to TRBD1 (5 bases). This CDR3 has 17 amino acids. The germline V gene has CDR1 MDHEN and CDR2 SYDVKM. The CDR3: CASSSRTWGLVNTEVFF. CDR3 sequence (DNA): TGTGCCAGCAGTTCTAGGACATGGGGCTTAGTGAACACTGAAGTTTTCTTT. Looking up the rest from reference TRBV28 and TRBJ1-1 gives the full variable domain: DVKVTQSSRYLVKRTGEKVFLECVQDMDHENMFWYRQDPGLGLRLIYFSYDVKMKEKGDIPEGYSVSREKKERFSLILESASTNQTSMYLCASSSRTWGLVNTEVFFGQGTRLTVV.

Details on this clonotype: At one end, the junction sequence differs from germline, possibly due to a read error. The chain couples TRBV11-1 to TRBJ2-1; TRBD1 is a possible D gene (6 bases). The CDR3 consists of 13 residues. Germline V CDR1 and CDR2: SGHAT, FQDESV (reference sequence). The CDR3 DNA is TGTCCCAGCAGTTACCTTTCCAGGGGTGACCAGTTCTTC. This sequence encodes CPSSYLSRGDQFF.

The genes are TRBV29-1 and TRBJ2-7, with D perhaps TRBD2 (5 bases). Trimming left V 0 bases short and J 5 bases short, with 20 bases between. This CDR3 spans 16 amino acids. CDR1 SQVTM and CDR2 ANQGSEA come from the germline V gene. CDR3 amino acids: CSVEDNRSRGSHEQYF. The CDR3 DNA follows: TGCAGCGTTGAAGATAATCGGTCTCGTGGGAGCCACGAGCAGTACTTC.

As for this clonotype: The CDR3 carries no conserved terminal phenylalanine or tryptophan, so it likely arises from a read error. The limits of the CDR3 on the DNA are not certain, so only TCRdb's listed CDR3 is given. This chain connects TRBV20-1 to TRBJ2-7; TRBD1 is the table's D call, not checked against the DNA. Per germline, CDR1 DFQATT and CDR2 SNEGSKA (reference sequence). The CDR3 extends over 13 residues, inclusive of both ends. CDR3 in amino acids: CSARDAGKWGEYL.

With respect to this clonotype: The junction departs from the called germline gene at one end, perhaps through a read error. The chain links TRBV6-1 to TRBJ2-3; 8 bases fit TRBD2. This CDR3 is 18 amino acids long. Germline CDR1 reads MNHNS; CDR2 reads SASEGT. CDR3 sequence reads: CASSVLAGHQMGTDMQYF. For the CDR3, the DNA is TGTGCCAGCAGTGTGTTAGCGGGACATCAGATGGGAACAGATATGCAGTATTTC.

Concerning this clonotype: Without the conserved terminal phenylalanine or tryptophan, this CDR3 likely stems from a read error. This sequence joins TRBV2 and TRBJ1-6; perhaps TRBD1 as D (5 bases). V was pared by 6 bases and J by 10 bases, with 16 bases between. The CDR3 is made up of 14 amino acids. Germline loops: CDR1 SNHLY, CDR2 FYNNEI. Here the CDR3 reads CASRWTWLVSPLHL. The CDR3 DNA sequence: TGTGCCAGCAGATGGACATGGCTGGTCTCACCCCTCCACTTA.

The J gene is TRBJ1-6, the V gene TRBV4-2, with D hard to call. With 3 bases removed from V and 9 bases from J, the gap between germline ends came to 15 bases. Germline CDR1 is LGHNA and CDR2 is YNFKEQ. The CDR3 totals 15 residues. CDR3 sequence reads: CASSHDDRGSSPLHF. Here the CDR3 DNA reads TGTGCCAGCAGCCATGATGACCGGGGTTCTTCACCCCTCCACTTT.

Concerning this clonotype itself: The CDR3 ends on some other residue instead of the conserved phenylalanine or tryptophan, so this is likely a read error. The CDR3 coding sequence is TGTGCCAGCACCCCCGCGGTCTACAATGAACAGTTCCTC. This gives the protein CASTPAVYNEQFL. The chain carries TRBV7-8 and TRBJ2-1; D is ambiguous. Germline V gene data show CDR1 as SGHVS and CDR2 as FQNEAQ. This CDR3 contains 13 residues.

Regarding this clonotype: A much larger clonotype is one base distant, so this may be a read error. In DNA form, the CDR3 reads TGCGCCAGCAGCTCGACAGGGAGCTATGGCTACACCTTC. This codes for CASSSTGSYGYTF. The chain employs TRBV5-1 and TRBJ1-2, with TRBD1 matching 7 bases. Germline loops: CDR1 SGHRS, CDR2 YFSETQ. Germline trimming cut 3 bases from V and 4 bases from J; bases unmatched to any gene: 3. The CDR3 contains 13 residues.

This clonotype was seen repeatedly, ten times or more. The genes are TRBV6-1 and TRBJ2-7, with D possibly TRBD2 on 5 matching bases. Germline CDR1 is MNHNS and CDR2 is SASEGT. The V end lost 3 bases, the J end lost 3 bases, and 18 bases lay between the germline ends. This CDR3 has 16 residues. In nucleotides, the CDR3 is TGTGCCAGCAGTGAGCCTTCTTCTGGCGGGTACTACGAGCAGTACTTC. Translated: CASSEPSSGGYYEQYF.

The gene calls are TRBV11-1 and TRBJ2-4; D might be TRBD1 (5 bases). V gave up 5 bases and J gave up 0 bases, with 14 bases separating them. The CDR3 has 16 amino acids. Germline V CDR1 and CDR2: SGHAT, FQDESV (reference sequence). The CDR3 DNA reads as TGTGCCAGCAGCCCAAGTGACAGTCTAGCCAAAAACATTCAGTACTTC. This sequence encodes CASSPSDSLAKNIQYF.

Points on this clonotype: This may come from a read error, since a much larger clone is one base off. This chain links TRBV10-1 with TRBJ2-3; no definite D call. The V and J ends lost 5 bases and 6 bases respectively, with 18 bases between them. This CDR3 comprises 15 residues. CDR1 and CDR2 (germline): WNHNN, SYGVQD (reference sequence). The CDR3 protein is CASSPEVLRLDTQYF. As DNA, the CDR3 is TGCGCCAGCAGTCCCGAGGTACTCAGGCTCGATACGCAGTATTTT.

As regards this clonotype: The conserved phenylalanine or tryptophan is not found at the CDR3 terminus, so this likely reflects a read error. V and J are TRBV6-6 and TRBJ2-3; 12 nucleotides line up with TRBD2. CDR1 and CDR2 (germline): MNHNY, SVGAGI (reference sequence). The CDR3 extends over 16 amino acids. CDR3 in amino acids: CASSWTSGTSTGTQYL. CDR3 nucleotides: TGTGCCAGCAGTTGGACTAGCGGGACGAGCACAGGTACGCAGTATCTT.

The rearrangement uses TRBV16 and TRBJ2-7; the D gene is possibly TRBD2 (6 bases). The V end was cut by 7 bases, the J end by 7 bases, with 17 bases between. Germline CDR1 reads KGHSY; CDR2 reads FQNENV. This CDR3 has 13 amino acids. The CDR3 coding sequence is TGTGCCAGCACCCGTGGAGGGCCGTTTGAGCAGTACTTC. It encodes CASTRGGPFEQYF.

The table lists this clonotype with a few counts. Since a much larger clone is just one base distant, this may be a read error. The chain employs TRBV5-4 and TRBJ2-3; 7 bases are a match to TRBD2. The CDR3 runs 15 residues. Germline CDR1 and CDR2: SGHNT and YYREEE (reference sequence). J was trimmed by 4 bases and V by 1 base; bases with no gene match: 6. In nucleotides, the CDR3 is TGTGCCAGCAGCTTGAAAGCGGGAAGTTCAGATACGCAGTATTTT. Translating gives CASSLKAGSSDTQYF.

Comments on this clonotype: Germline is not matched at one junction end, which may reflect a read error. The V gene is TRBV12-3 or TRBV12-4, the J gene TRBJ2-1; the D is unclear. This CDR3 has 15 amino acids. This CDR3 is CDSSLCHPANNEQFF. CDR3 DNA sequence: TGTGACAGCAGTTTGTGCCACCCGGCCAACAATGAGCAGTTCTTC.

For this clonotype: Given a much more abundant clone one base away, this may be a read error. The CDR3 end shows no conserved phenylalanine or tryptophan, and so a read error is likely. The chain employs TRBV24-1 and TRBJ2-5; weak D call: TRBD1 (6 bases). The CDR3 is 15 residues long. The germline CDR1 and CDR2 sequences are KGHDR and SFDVKD. The V and J ends lost 0 bases and 0 bases respectively, with 7 bases between them. Here the CDR3 DNA reads TGTGCCACCAGTGATTTGACAGGGAACCAAGAGACCCAGTACTAC. This translates into CATSDLTGNQETQYY.

The V and J genes are TRBV5-1 and TRBJ2-3; 14 nucleotides align to TRBD2. This CDR3 has 17 amino acids. The V gene's germline CDR1 is SGHRS and CDR2 YFSETQ. After removal of 4 bases from V and 0 bases from J, the junction contained 4 bases not matched to a gene. For the CDR3, the DNA is TGCGCCAGCAGCCGGGGACTAGCGGGAGCCAGCACAGATACGCAGTATTTT. It translates to CASSRGLAGASTDTQYF.